This T cell receptor beta chain is drawn from a study of shared clonotypes between healthy human individuals. V gave up 3 bases and J gave up 6 bases, with 17 bases separating them. Germline-derived CDR1 and CDR2 are SGHRS and YFSETQ. The CDR3 totals 15 residues. Some clones are missing from TCRdb's copy, which holds only in-frame ones; the method was immunoSEQ multiplex PCR. In the table there are about 1 million clones, about 70% of which are singletons. Sequenced: memory CD4+ T cells sorted from blood. Subset described: CD45RA-negative fraction. This rearrangement joins TRBV5-1 to TRBJ2-3, with D maybe TRBD2 (6 bases). This clonotype originated in a man aged 18 to 30 in good health. CDR3 amino acids: CASSSRDWDRDTQYF. The CDR3 coding sequence is TGCGCCAGCAGCTCCCGGGACTGGGATAGGGATACGCAGTATTTT. The full variable domain, rest sourced from reference TRBV5-1 and TRBJ2-3, is KAGVTQTPRYLIKTRGQQVTLSCSPISGHRSVSWYQQTPGQGLQFLFEYFSETQRNKGNFPGRFSGRQFSNSRSEMNVSTLELGDSALYLCASSSRDWDRDTQYFGPGTRLTVL.